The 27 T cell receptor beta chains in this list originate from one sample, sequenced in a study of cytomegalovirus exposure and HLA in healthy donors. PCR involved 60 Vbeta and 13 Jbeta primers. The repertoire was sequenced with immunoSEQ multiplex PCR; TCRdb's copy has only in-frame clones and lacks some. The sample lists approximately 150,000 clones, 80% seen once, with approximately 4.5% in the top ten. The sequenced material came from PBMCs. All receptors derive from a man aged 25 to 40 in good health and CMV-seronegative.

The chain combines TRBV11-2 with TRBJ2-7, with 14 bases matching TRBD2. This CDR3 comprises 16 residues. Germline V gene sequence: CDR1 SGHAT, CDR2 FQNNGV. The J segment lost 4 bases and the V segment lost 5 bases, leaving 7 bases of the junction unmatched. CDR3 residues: CASSAAGTSGRYEQYF. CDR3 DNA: TGTGCCAGCAGCGCCGCCGGGACTAGCGGGAGATACGAGCAGTACTTC.

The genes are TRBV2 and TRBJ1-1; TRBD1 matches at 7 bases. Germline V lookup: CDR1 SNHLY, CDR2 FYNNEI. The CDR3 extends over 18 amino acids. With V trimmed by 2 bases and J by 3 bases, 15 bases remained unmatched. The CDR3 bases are TGTGCCAGCAGTGAAAAACTGGTCAGGGGGAGACCTGACACTGAAGCTTTCTTT. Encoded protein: CASSEKLVRGRPDTEAFF.

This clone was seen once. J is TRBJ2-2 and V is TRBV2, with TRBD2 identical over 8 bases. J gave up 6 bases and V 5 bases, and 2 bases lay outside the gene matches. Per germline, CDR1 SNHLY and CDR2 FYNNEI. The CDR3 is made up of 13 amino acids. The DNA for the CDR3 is TGTGCCAGCAGTCTGACTAGCGCCGGGGAGCTGTTTTTT. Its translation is CASSLTSAGELFF.

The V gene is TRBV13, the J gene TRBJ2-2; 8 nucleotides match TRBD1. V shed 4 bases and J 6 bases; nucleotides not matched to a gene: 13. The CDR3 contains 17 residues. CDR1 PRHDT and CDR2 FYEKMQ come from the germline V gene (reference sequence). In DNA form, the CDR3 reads TGTGCCAGCAGCTCCAGGGGGCCGGGACAATCCCCCGGGGAGCTGTTTTTT. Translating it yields CASSSRGPGQSPGELFF. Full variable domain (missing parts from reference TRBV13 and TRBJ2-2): AAGVIQSPRHLIKEKRETATLKCYPIPRHDTVYWYQQGPGQDPQFLISFYEKMQSDKGSIPDRFSAQQFSDYHSELNMSSLELGDSALYFCASSSRGPGQSPGELFFGEGSRLTVL.

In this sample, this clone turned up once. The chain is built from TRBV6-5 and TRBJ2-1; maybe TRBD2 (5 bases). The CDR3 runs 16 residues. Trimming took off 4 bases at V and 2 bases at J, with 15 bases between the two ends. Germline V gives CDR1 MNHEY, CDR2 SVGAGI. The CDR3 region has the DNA TGTGCCAGCAGTTCCCTCCCGGACTGGACCTACAATGAGCAGTTCTTC. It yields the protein CASSSLPDWTYNEQFF.

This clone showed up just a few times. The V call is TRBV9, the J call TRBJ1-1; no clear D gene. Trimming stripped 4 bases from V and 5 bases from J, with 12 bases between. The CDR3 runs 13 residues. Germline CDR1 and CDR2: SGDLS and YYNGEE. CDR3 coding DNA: TGTGCCAGCAGCTCATCCTCGGGGACTGAAGCTTTCTTT. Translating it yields CASSSSSGTEAFF.

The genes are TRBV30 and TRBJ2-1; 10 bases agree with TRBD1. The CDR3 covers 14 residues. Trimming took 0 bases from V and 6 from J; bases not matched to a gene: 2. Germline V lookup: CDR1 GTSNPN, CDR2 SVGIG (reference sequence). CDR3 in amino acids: CAWSVGTGVNEQFF. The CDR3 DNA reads TGTGCCTGGAGTGTAGGGACAGGGGTCAATGAGCAGTTCTTC.

The DNA of the CDR3 is TGTGCCAGCAGTTTCGGACTAGTCGATGAGCAGTTCTTC. Protein sequence: CASSFGLVDEQFF. The chain recombines TRBV11-2 with TRBJ2-1; the match to TRBD2 covers 7 bases. The CDR3 has 13 residues. Trimming cost V 6 bases and J 8 bases; bases outside gene matches: 7. Germline V CDR1 and CDR2: SGHAT, FQNNGV. The full variable domain, rest sourced from reference TRBV11-2 and TRBJ2-1, is EAGVAQSPRYKIIEKRQSVAFWCNPISGHATLYWYQQILGQGPKLLIQFQNNGVVDDSQLPKDRFSAERLKGVDSTLKIQPAKLEDSAVYLCASSFGLVDEQFFGPGTRLTVL.

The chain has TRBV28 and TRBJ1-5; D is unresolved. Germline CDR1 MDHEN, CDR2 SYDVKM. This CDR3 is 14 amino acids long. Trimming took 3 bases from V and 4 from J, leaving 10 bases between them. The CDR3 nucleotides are TGTGCCAGCAGTTTTGTCCTCTCGAATCAGCCCCAGCATTTT. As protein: CASSFVLSNQPQHF.

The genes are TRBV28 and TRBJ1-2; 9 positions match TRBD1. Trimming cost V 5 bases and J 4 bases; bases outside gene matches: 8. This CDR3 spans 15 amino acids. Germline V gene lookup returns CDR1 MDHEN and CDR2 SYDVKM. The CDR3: CASSGGQGRSYGYTF. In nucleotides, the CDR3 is TGTGCCAGCAGTGGCGGACAGGGGCGCAGCTATGGCTACACCTTC.

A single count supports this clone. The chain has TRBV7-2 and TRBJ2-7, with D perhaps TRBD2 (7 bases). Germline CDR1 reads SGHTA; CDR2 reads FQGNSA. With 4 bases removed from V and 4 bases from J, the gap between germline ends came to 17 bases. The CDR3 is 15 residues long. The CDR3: CASSSLWGGGYEQYF. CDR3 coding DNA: TGTGCCAGCAGCTCCTTGTGGGGGGGCGGATACGAGCAGTACTTC.

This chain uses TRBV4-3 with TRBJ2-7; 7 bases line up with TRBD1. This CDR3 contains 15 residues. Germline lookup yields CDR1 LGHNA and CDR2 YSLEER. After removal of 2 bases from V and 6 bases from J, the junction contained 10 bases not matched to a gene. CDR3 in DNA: TGCGCCAGCAGCCAATTAGGCCAGGGGGTCCGCGAGCAGTACTTC. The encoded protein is CASSQLGQGVREQYF.

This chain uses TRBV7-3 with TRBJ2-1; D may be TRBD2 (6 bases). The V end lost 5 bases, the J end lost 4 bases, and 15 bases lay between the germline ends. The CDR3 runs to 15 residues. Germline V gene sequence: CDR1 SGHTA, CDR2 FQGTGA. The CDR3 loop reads CASSLGSPPYNEQFF. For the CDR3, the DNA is TGTGCCAGCAGCCTCGGGAGCCCCCCTTACAATGAGCAGTTCTTC.

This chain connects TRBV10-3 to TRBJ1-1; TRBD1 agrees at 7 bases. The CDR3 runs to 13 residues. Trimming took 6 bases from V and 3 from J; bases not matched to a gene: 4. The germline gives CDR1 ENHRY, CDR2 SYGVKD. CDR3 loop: CAISVTGDTEAFF. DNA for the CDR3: TGTGCCATCAGCGTTACAGGGGACACTGAAGCTTTCTTT.

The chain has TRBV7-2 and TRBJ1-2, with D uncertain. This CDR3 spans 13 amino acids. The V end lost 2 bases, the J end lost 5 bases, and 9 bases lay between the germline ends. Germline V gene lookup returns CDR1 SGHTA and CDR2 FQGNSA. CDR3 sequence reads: CASSLPTTYGYTF. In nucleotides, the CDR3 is TGTGCCAGCAGCTTACCGACGACATATGGCTACACCTTC.

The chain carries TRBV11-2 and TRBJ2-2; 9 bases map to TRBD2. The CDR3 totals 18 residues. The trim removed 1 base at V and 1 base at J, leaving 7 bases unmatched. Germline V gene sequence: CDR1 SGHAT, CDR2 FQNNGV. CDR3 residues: CASSLVLGGGGNTGELFF. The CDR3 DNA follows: TGTGCCAGCAGCTTAGTTCTTGGCGGGGGGGGGAACACCGGGGAGCTGTTTTTT.

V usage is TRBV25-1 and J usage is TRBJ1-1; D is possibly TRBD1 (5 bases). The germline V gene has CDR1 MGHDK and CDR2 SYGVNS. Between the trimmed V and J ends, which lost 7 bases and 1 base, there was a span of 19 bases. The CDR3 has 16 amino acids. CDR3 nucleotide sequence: TGTGCCAGCACCCACGCCGGGGGAGGGCGGAACACTGAAGCTTTCTTT. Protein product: CASTHAGGGRNTEAFF.

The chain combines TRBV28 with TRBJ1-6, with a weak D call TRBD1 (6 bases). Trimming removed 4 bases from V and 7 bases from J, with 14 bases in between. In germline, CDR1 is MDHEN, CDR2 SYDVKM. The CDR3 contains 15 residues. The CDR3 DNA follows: TGTGCCAGCAGTTCCCCTGGACAGTGGAATTCACCCCTCCACTTT. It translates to CASSSPGQWNSPLHF.

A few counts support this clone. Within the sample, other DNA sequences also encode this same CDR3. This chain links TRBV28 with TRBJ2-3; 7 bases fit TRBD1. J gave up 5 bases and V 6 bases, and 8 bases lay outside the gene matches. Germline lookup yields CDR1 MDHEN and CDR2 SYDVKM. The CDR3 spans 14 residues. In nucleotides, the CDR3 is TGTGCCAGCAGCCGGGACAGCTCAGAAGATACGCAGTATTTT. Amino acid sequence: CASSRDSSEDTQYF.

The CDR3 coding sequence is TGCGCCAGCAGCCCGGGACTAGCGGGGTCAAGCCCCTACAATGAGCAGTTCTTC. This codes for CASSPGLAGSSPYNEQFF. This chain links TRBV5-1 with TRBJ2-1; 13 nucleotides match TRBD2. CDR3 size: 18 residues. The germline CDR1 and CDR2 sequences are SGHRS and YFSETQ. J was trimmed by 2 bases and V by 4 bases; bases with no gene match: 9.

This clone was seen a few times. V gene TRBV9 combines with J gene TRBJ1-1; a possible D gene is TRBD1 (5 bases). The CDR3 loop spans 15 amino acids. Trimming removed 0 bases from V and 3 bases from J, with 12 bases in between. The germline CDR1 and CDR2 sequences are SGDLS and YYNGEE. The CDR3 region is CASSVGRGKDTEAFF. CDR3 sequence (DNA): TGTGCCAGCAGCGTAGGGCGGGGGAAGGACACTGAAGCTTTCTTT.

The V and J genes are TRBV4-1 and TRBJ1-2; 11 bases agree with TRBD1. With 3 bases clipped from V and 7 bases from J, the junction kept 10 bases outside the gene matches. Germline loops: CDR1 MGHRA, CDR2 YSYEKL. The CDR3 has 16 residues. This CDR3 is CASSHGSGTGGFGYTF. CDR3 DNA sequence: TGCGCCAGCAGCCACGGGTCCGGGACAGGGGGTTTTGGCTACACCTTC.

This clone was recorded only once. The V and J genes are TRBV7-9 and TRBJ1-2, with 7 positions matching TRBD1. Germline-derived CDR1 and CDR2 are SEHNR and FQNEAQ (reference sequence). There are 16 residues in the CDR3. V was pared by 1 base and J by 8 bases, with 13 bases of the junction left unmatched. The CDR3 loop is CASSLGETGVDQGYTF. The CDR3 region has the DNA TGTGCCAGCAGCTTAGGGGAAACAGGGGTGGATCAGGGCTACACCTTC.

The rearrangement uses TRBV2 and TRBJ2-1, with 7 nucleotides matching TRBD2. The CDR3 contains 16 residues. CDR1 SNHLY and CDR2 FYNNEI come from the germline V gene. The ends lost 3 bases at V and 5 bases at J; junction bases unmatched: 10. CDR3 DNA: TGTGCCAGCAGTGATTTAGCGGGCGGGAGAGACAATGAGCAGTTCTTC. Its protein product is CASSDLAGGRDNEQFF.

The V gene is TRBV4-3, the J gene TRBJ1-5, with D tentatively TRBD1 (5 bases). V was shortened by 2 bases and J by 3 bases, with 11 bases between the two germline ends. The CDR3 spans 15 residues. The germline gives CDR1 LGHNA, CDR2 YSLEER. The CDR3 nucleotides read TGCGCCAGCAGCCAACGCGACAGCCCCAATCAGCCCCAGCATTTT. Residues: CASSQRDSPNQPQHF.

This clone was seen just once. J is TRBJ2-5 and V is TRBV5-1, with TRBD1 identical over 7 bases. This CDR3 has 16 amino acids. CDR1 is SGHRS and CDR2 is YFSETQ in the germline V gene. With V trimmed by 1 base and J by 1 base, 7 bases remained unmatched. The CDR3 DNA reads TGCGCCAGCAGCTTGACAGGGGACCCCTCCCAAGAGACCCAGTACTTC. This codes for CASSLTGDPSQETQYF.

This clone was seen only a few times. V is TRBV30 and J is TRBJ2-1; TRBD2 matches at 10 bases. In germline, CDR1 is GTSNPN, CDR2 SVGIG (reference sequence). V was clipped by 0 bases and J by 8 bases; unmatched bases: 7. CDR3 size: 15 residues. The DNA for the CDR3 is TGTGCCTGGAGTGTACTTAGCGGGGGGAAGGATGAGCAGTTCTTC. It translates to CAWSVLSGGKDEQFF.